The 14 T cell receptor beta chains presented below share a single source sample, sequenced in a study of vaccination and CD4 T cells after COVID-19. Antigens for these TCRs are unknown. An Oncomine TCR Beta short-read assay was used to sequence the DNA from cultured CD4+ T cells. A single record per CDR3 protein comes from TCRdb applying MiXCR to the PCR reads. The data contain some 7,400 distinct CDR3 sequences, more than 30% of them singletons. Treatment described: roughly nine-day PBMC culture with coronavirus spike peptide pools or control peptides (ViraFEST assay). The collection of CD4+ T cells from the unexposed donor took place before the COVID-19 pandemic (2011-2018). Sequenced material: CD4+ T cells from blood, cultured in vitro. These receptors came from a human donor in good health.

This clonotype is medium-sized. The gene calls are TRBV7-2 and TRBJ2-1; D perhaps matches TRBD1 (5 bases). This CDR3 is 13 amino acids long. The germline gives CDR1 SGHTA, CDR2 FQGNSA. Between the trimmed V and J ends, which lost 3 bases and 6 bases, there was a span of 9 bases. The CDR3 reads CASSFYGANEQFF. DNA for the CDR3: TGTGCCAGCAGCTTTTATGGGGCCAATGAGCAGTTCTTC.

This clonotype was seen more than once but under ten times. V usage is TRBV15 and J usage is TRBJ2-1; possibly TRBD2 for D (6 bases). Trimming pared 0 bases from V and 3 bases from J, leaving 15 bases between. The CDR3 is made up of 17 amino acids. Germline V CDR1 and CDR2: LNHNV, YYDKDF (reference sequence). In DNA form, the CDR3 reads TGTGCCACCAGCAGAGATGGGGGGTTCCCTAACTACAATGAGCAGTTCTTC. It specifies CATSRDGGFPNYNEQFF.

The CDR3 coding sequence is TGTGCCAGCTCACCACCAAACAGGGGAGCTAACTATGGCTACACCTTC. Its translation is CASSPPNRGANYGYTF. The chain carries TRBV18 and TRBJ1-2, with TRBD1 matching over 7 bases. Germline V gene data show CDR1 as KGHSH and CDR2 as LQKENI. Unmatched junction bases numbered 4, after V lost 0 bases and J lost 0 bases. The CDR3 has 16 amino acids.

The chain couples TRBV7-8 to TRBJ2-7, with D maybe TRBD2 (7 bases). Germline V gene sequence: CDR1 SGHVS, CDR2 FQNEAQ. The CDR3 consists of 17 residues. V lost 5 bases, J lost 6 bases, and 26 bases lay in between. The CDR3 nucleotides read TGTGCCAGCAGCCCCCCCTTGCGGGAGAATCCCAGGGGCGAGCAGTACTTC. Protein: CASSPPLRENPRGEQYF.

The rearrangement uses TRBV18 and TRBJ1-2; D is unclear. The V end lost 4 bases, the J end lost 12 bases, and 18 bases lay between the germline ends. The CDR3 spans 13 residues. Germline values: CDR1 KGHSH, CDR2 LQKENI. CDR3 bases: TGTGCCAGCTCACGTTCGACACAAACCGAGAACACCTTC. Amino acid sequence: CASSRSTQTENTF. Complete variable domain (other parts from reference TRBV18 and TRBJ1-2): NAGVMQNPRHLVRRRGQEARLRCSPMKGHSHVYWYRQLPEEGLKFMVYLQKENIIDESGMPKERFSAEFPKEGPSILRIQQVVRGDSAAYFCASSRSTQTENTFGSGTRLTVV.

This clonotype was recorded a few times. V gene TRBV5-5 combines with J gene TRBJ1-5; TRBD1 agrees at 7 bases. This CDR3 comprises 16 residues. Germline values: CDR1 SGHKS, CDR2 YYEKEE (reference sequence). V was clipped by 4 bases and J by 6 bases; unmatched bases: 13. The chain's CDR3 is CASSPSAGGIGQPQHF. The CDR3, as DNA: TGTGCCAGCAGCCCCTCGGCAGGGGGAATAGGTCAGCCCCAGCATTTT. The full variable domain, its missing parts supplied by reference TRBV5-5 and TRBJ1-5, is DAGVTQSPTHLIKTRGQQVTLRCSPISGHKSVSWYQQVLGQGPQFIFQYYEKEERGRGNFPDRFSARQFPNYSSELNVNALLLGDSALYLCASSPSAGGIGQPQHFGDGTRLSIL.

The chain links TRBV19 to TRBJ2-3; D unresolved. V lost 2 bases to trimming and J lost 6 bases, with 6 bases between them. The CDR3 covers 12 residues. Germline V lookup: CDR1 LNHDA, CDR2 SQIVND (reference sequence). The CDR3 spells CASSIRADTQYF. As DNA, the CDR3 is TGTGCCAGTAGTATAAGGGCGGATACGCAGTATTTT.

The chain uses TRBV20-1 and TRBJ2-4; 8 positions agree with TRBD2. With V trimmed by 6 bases and J by 0 bases, 19 bases remained unmatched. Looked up from germline, CDR1 is DFQATT and CDR2 is SNEGSKA (reference sequence). The CDR3 extends over 19 amino acids. The CDR3 reads CSANGRGGQWILAKNIQYF. CDR3 in DNA: TGCAGTGCGAACGGGAGGGGGGGCCAGTGGATTCTAGCCAAAAACATTCAGTACTTC.

By sample share, this clonotype is medium-sized. The J gene is TRBJ1-1, the V gene TRBV7-6, with a tentative D call TRBD1 (6 bases). With 2 bases removed from V and 1 base from J, the gap between germline ends came to 17 bases. The CDR3 covers 17 residues. Germline V lookup: CDR1 SGHVS, CDR2 FNYEAQ. CDR3 sequence (DNA): TGTGCCAGCAGCTTAAACAGGGTTTGGGGGGCGAACACTGAAGCTTTCTTT. It encodes CASSLNRVWGANTEAFF.

The chain links TRBV9 to TRBJ1-2; perhaps TRBD1 as D (6 bases). The germline CDR1 and CDR2 sequences are SGDLS and YYNGEE. This CDR3 region has 15 residues. V dropped 3 bases and J dropped 2 bases, with 14 bases sitting between them. In DNA form, the CDR3 reads TGTGCCAGCAGCGCTGGCGGCAGGGGAAACTATGGCTACACCTTC. Its protein is CASSAGGRGNYGYTF.

The chain combines TRBV4-1 with TRBJ1-6; D is uncertain. This CDR3 spans 13 amino acids. Germline V gene lookup returns CDR1 MGHRA and CDR2 YSYEKL. V lost 0 bases and J 9 bases, leaving 6 bases between the germline ends. CDR3 DNA: TGCGCCAGCAGCCAAGATCGTTTTTCACCCCTCCACTTT. This translates into CASSQDRFSPLHF.

This chain links TRBV5-4 with TRBJ2-5; TRBD2 aligns across 9 bases. Germline loops: CDR1 SGHNT, CDR2 YYREEE (reference sequence). The length of the CDR3 is 14 residues. V trimming: 3 bases; J trimming: 5 bases; junction bases outside the gene matches: 5. CDR3 protein: CASSSSGGRETQYF. CDR3 sequence (DNA): TGTGCCAGCAGCTCCAGCGGGGGGCGGGAGACCCAGTACTTC.

This clonotype rates as large. The V and J genes are TRBV6-1 and TRBJ2-3; no clear D gene. The ends were cut back, 4 bases at V and 6 bases at J, with 14 bases in the middle. Looked up from germline, CDR1 is MNHNS and CDR2 is SASEGT. This CDR3 has 14 amino acids. CDR3 DNA: TGTGCCAGCAGTGTTAGGCTAGGGTGGGATACGCAGTATTTT. Protein: CASSVRLGWDTQYF.

The V call is TRBV20-1, the J call TRBJ2-1; TRBD2 aligns across 9 bases. Trimming removed 3 bases from V and 6 bases from J; junction bases left unmatched: 9. The CDR3 consists of 15 residues. Germline CDR1 reads DFQATT; CDR2 reads SNEGSKA (reference sequence). CDR3 nucleotides: TGCAGTGCTAGCCCCGTCGGGCGGGGGGGCAATGAGCAGTTCTTC. Translation: CSASPVGRGGNEQFF.